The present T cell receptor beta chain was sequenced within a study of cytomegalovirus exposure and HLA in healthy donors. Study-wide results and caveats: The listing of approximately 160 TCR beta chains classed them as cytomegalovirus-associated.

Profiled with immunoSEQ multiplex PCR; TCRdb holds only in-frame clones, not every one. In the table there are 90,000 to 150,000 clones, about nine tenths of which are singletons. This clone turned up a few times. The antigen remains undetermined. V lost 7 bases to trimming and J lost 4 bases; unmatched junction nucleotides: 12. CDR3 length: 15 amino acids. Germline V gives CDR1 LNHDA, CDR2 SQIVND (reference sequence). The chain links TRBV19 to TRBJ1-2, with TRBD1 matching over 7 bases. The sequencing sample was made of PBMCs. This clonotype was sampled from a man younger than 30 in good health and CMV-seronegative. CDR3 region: CASKGATSFAYGYTF. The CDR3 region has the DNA TGTGCCAGTAAGGGGGCGACGAGTTTTGCCTATGGCTACACCTTC.